Listed here are 32 T cell receptor beta chains from one sample, sequenced in a study of blood T cell repertoires in COVID-19. The table came from immunoSEQ multiplex PCR; TCRdb's copy has only in-frame clones and leaves some out. The sample has about 200,000 clones, about four fifths seen once; the top ten hold about 10%. The source material was peripheral blood. The origin of the receptors is a woman aged 80 or older with acute or convalescent COVID-19.

Regarding this clone: At one of its ends the junction is not consistent with the germline gene, which may arise from a read error. This sequence joins TRBV7-9 and TRBJ2-1; D not certain. Germline CDR1 SEHNR, CDR2 FQNEAQ (reference sequence). This CDR3 comprises 10 residues. The CDR3 here is CASSLAEPLF. CDR3 nucleotide sequence: TGTGCCAGCAGCTTAGCGGAGCCTCTCTTC.

The gene calls are TRBV6-5 and TRBJ2-7; 11 nucleotides line up with TRBD2. Germline V gives CDR1 MNHEY, CDR2 SVGAGI. V lost 7 bases to trimming and J lost 3 bases; unmatched junction nucleotides: 8. The CDR3 is made up of 15 amino acids. This CDR3 is CASTQLAGVVYEQYF. CDR3 bases: TGTGCCAGCACCCAACTAGCGGGAGTTGTCTACGAGCAGTACTTC.

This clone was observed a handful of times. V and J are TRBV7-9 and TRBJ2-2; TRBD2 matches at 8 bases. J was trimmed by 4 bases and V by 1 base; bases with no gene match: 2. The germline V gene has CDR1 SEHNR and CDR2 FQNEAQ (reference sequence). CDR3 size: 15 residues. CDR3 loop: CASSLGLAGTGELFF. In nucleotides, the CDR3 is TGTGCCAGCAGCTTAGGGCTAGCGGGCACCGGGGAGCTGTTTTTT.

The genes are TRBV15 and TRBJ1-3; 7 bases line up with TRBD1. Unmatched junction bases numbered 11, after V lost 0 bases and J lost 0 bases. CDR1 and CDR2 (germline): LNHNV, YYDKDF (reference sequence). The CDR3 sequence is 19 residues long. The CDR3 nucleotides are TGTGCCACCAGCAGAGATCGCGGGACAGCGATCACCTCTGGAAACACCATATATTTT. It is translated as CATSRDRGTAITSGNTIYF.

V and J are TRBV10-2 and TRBJ2-3; TRBD2 agrees at 11 bases. CDR1 is WSHSY, CDR2 SAAADI, per germline. The CDR3 runs 16 residues. The V segment lost 5 bases and the J segment 0 bases; nucleotides outside the gene matches: 4. Here the CDR3 reads CASSPLAGGSTDTQYF. The CDR3 coding sequence is TGCGCCAGCAGTCCCTTAGCGGGAGGGAGCACAGATACGCAGTATTTT.

The chain carries TRBV18 and TRBJ2-7, with D perhaps TRBD2 (6 bases). The CDR3 covers 13 residues. V lost 0 bases and J 4 bases, leaving 7 bases between the germline ends. CDR1 KGHSH and CDR2 LQKENI come from the germline V gene. This chain's CDR3 is CASSPPGGYEQYF. The DNA of the CDR3 is TGTGCCAGCTCACCACCGGGAGGTTACGAGCAGTACTTC.

V and J are TRBV7-3 and TRBJ1-2; 9 positions agree with TRBD1. In germline, CDR1 is SGHTA, CDR2 FQGTGA. The CDR3 sequence is 13 residues long. The trim removed 5 bases at V and 8 bases at J, leaving 6 bases unmatched. CDR3 protein: CASSPGQGRGYTF. The CDR3 region has the DNA TGTGCCAGCAGCCCGGGACAGGGACGGGGCTACACCTTC.

The chain has TRBV4-1 and TRBJ2-2, with TRBD2 matching 7 bases. V was pared by 3 bases and J by 3 bases, with 10 bases of the junction left unmatched. The CDR3 totals 17 residues. CDR1 is MGHRA, CDR2 YSYEKL, per germline. Here the CDR3 reads CASSQSGGAVHTGELFF. CDR3 sequence (DNA): TGCGCCAGCAGCCAGTCGGGGGGAGCGGTTCACACCGGGGAGCTGTTTTTT.

About this clone: This CDR3 is also generated by other DNA sequences in the sample. The chain uses TRBV2 and TRBJ1-2, with 7 bases fitting TRBD1. The CDR3 has 13 amino acids. The V and J ends lost 4 bases and 4 bases, in that order; junction bases with no gene match: 3. Germline loops: CDR1 SNHLY, CDR2 FYNNEI. The CDR3 DNA is TGTGCCAGCAGTGCTCAGGGGGGCTATGGCTACACCTTC. Protein: CASSAQGGYGYTF.

The V gene is TRBV5-1, the J gene TRBJ2-1; TRBD2 matches at 13 bases. The CDR3 length is 16 residues. CDR1 and CDR2 (germline): SGHRS, YFSETQ. The trim removed 0 bases at V and 8 bases at J, leaving 5 bases unmatched. CDR3 sequence: CASSLELAGGPDEQFF. The CDR3 DNA follows: TGCGCCAGCAGCTTGGAACTAGCGGGAGGGCCCGATGAGCAGTTCTTC.

V is TRBV27 and J is TRBJ1-2, with 7 bases lining up with TRBD1. CDR1 and CDR2 (germline): MNHEY, SMNVEV (reference sequence). V was clipped by 1 base and J by 4 bases; unmatched bases: 3. The CDR3 length is 14 residues. CDR3 loop: CASSLFEGAYGYTF. CDR3 in DNA: TGTGCCAGCAGTTTATTTGAGGGGGCCTATGGCTACACCTTC.

The chain has TRBV6-2 or TRBV6-3 and TRBJ2-2, with D possibly being TRBD1 (5 bases). The CDR3 has 15 amino acids. Germline V CDR1 and CDR2: MNHEY, SVGEGT. Trimming removed 2 bases at V and 4 bases at J, with 11 bases between. The CDR3 protein is CASSYQHRPTGELFF. The CDR3 nucleotides read TGTGCCAGCAGTTACCAACACAGGCCCACCGGGGAGCTGTTTTTT.

This chain joins TRBV10-1 and TRBJ2-3; 10 bases are a match to TRBD2. With V trimmed by 1 base and J by 8 bases, 6 bases remained unmatched. This CDR3 is built from 15 residues. In germline, CDR1 is WNHNN, CDR2 SYGVQD (reference sequence). CDR3 bases: TGCGCCAGCAGTGAGTGGTCTAGCGGGAGAGGTACGCAGTATTTT. It codes for CASSEWSSGRGTQYF.

This clone was observed a few times. The rearrangement uses TRBV27 and TRBJ2-7; D unresolved. There are 14 residues in the CDR3. V was clipped by 2 bases and J by 1 base, with 9 bases between them. CDR1 and CDR2 from the germline V gene are MNHEY and SMNVEV (reference sequence). CDR3 in DNA: TGTGCCAGCAGTTTACAGGCTGGTTCCTACGAGCAGTACTTC. Its translation is CASSLQAGSYEQYF.

The V and J genes are TRBV11-3 and TRBJ1-2; a weak D match, TRBD1 (5 bases). The germline V gene encodes CDR1 SGHNT and CDR2 YENEEA. The CDR3 is 12 residues long. V was cut by 6 bases and J by 8 bases, with 13 bases left in between. CDR3 in DNA: TGTGCCAGCAGGTTCCAGGGTGAGGGCTACACCTTC. This encodes CASRFQGEGYTF.

The J gene is TRBJ2-1, the V gene TRBV19; D might be TRBD2 (6 bases). V dropped 7 bases and J dropped 3 bases, with 19 bases sitting between them. This CDR3 comprises 16 residues. The germline V gene has CDR1 LNHDA and CDR2 SQIVND (reference sequence). The DNA of the CDR3 is TGTGCCAGTAACGACGAACCGGGACTGAACTACAATGAGCAGTTCTTC. This gives the protein CASNDEPGLNYNEQFF.

This clone has a single count. The rearrangement uses TRBV5-5 and TRBJ1-1, with 7 bases matching TRBD1. This CDR3 has 13 amino acids. Germline V CDR1 and CDR2: SGHKS, YYEKEE (reference sequence). With V trimmed by 4 bases and J by 4 bases, 4 bases remained unmatched. The CDR3 sequence: CASSNTGATEAFF. The CDR3 DNA reads TGTGCCAGCAGCAACACAGGGGCCACTGAAGCTTTCTTT.

The chain joins TRBV30 to TRBJ1-4; D gene unclear. In germline, CDR1 is GTSNPN, CDR2 SVGIG (reference sequence). CDR3 size: 13 residues. V dropped 1 base and J dropped 8 bases, with 11 bases sitting between them. Here the CDR3 reads CAWSGGNGEKLFF. Written as DNA, the CDR3 is TGTGCCTGGAGTGGAGGAAATGGGGAAAAACTGTTTTTT.

This clone was found once. The rearrangement uses TRBV19 and TRBJ2-1; D is unclear. The CDR3 loop spans 15 amino acids. V lost 3 bases and J 1 base, leaving 10 bases between the germline ends. Germline CDR1 reads LNHDA; CDR2 reads SQIVND (reference sequence). CDR3 nucleotide sequence: TGTGCCAGTAGTATTAGACACCTTTCCTACAATGAGCAGTTCTTC. It encodes CASSIRHLSYNEQFF.

The chain is built from TRBV7-9 and TRBJ2-5; 7 bases agree with TRBD2. This CDR3 is 14 amino acids long. Trimming removed 3 bases from V and 5 bases from J; junction bases left unmatched: 6. Germline V CDR1 and CDR2: SEHNR, FQNEAQ (reference sequence). CDR3: CASSFREGRETQYF. The CDR3 DNA reads TGTGCCAGCAGCTTCAGGGAGGGCCGCGAGACCCAGTACTTC.

The rearrangement joins TRBV7-2 to TRBJ2-5, with 12 bases identical to TRBD2. Germline CDR1 SGHTA, CDR2 FQGNSA. Trimming removed 4 bases from V and 5 bases from J; junction bases left unmatched: 5. The CDR3 is made up of 15 amino acids. The CDR3 here is CASSSLAGGPETQYF. For the CDR3, the DNA is TGTGCCAGCAGCTCGCTAGCGGGGGGGCCGGAGACCCAGTACTTC.

This clone was seen only once. The chain is built from TRBV6-2 or TRBV6-3 and TRBJ2-1; TRBD2 is a possible D gene (6 bases). V shed 2 bases and J shed 8 bases, with 16 bases lying between them. The CDR3 covers 15 residues. Germline CDR1 is MNHEY and CDR2 is SVGEGT. CDR3 sequence (DNA): TGTGCCAGCAGTTACGGCGGGGCATGGCGCGATGAGCAGTTCTTC. Translation gives CASSYGGAWRDEQFF.

The chain has TRBV6-6 and TRBJ1-4; no firm D call. Looked up from germline, CDR1 is MNHNY and CDR2 is SVGAGI (reference sequence). V was pared by 6 bases and J by 7 bases, with 15 bases between. The CDR3 runs to 14 residues. CDR3: CASRTGSWGEKLFF. The CDR3 region has the DNA TGTGCCAGCAGGACGGGGTCGTGGGGTGAAAAACTGTTTTTT.

V gene TRBV5-5 combines with J gene TRBJ2-7, with D tentatively TRBD2 (5 bases). V lost 0 bases and J 6 bases, leaving 19 bases between the germline ends. In germline, CDR1 is SGHKS, CDR2 YYEKEE (reference sequence). There are 16 residues in the CDR3. The CDR3: CASSLAGGLAFSEQYF. CDR3 nucleotide sequence: TGTGCCAGCAGCTTGGCCGGAGGACTCGCTTTTTCCGAGCAGTACTTC.

V usage is TRBV19 and J usage is TRBJ1-1; 7 nucleotides match TRBD1. Germline CDR1 and CDR2: LNHDA and SQIVND (reference sequence). The CDR3 length is 14 residues. V lost 4 bases to trimming and J lost 8 bases; unmatched junction nucleotides: 10. This CDR3 reads CASSRTGTETEAFF. The CDR3 DNA is TGTGCCAGTAGTAGAACTGGGACAGAGACAGAAGCTTTCTTT.

V is TRBV10-3 and J is TRBJ1-5, with D unclear. Germline CDR1 ENHRY, CDR2 SYGVKD. Trimming removed 3 bases from V and 0 bases from J, with 12 bases in between. The CDR3 loop spans 16 amino acids. CDR3 in amino acids: CAISESGGGSNQPQHF. CDR3 sequence (DNA): TGTGCCATCAGTGAATCCGGCGGAGGTAGCAATCAGCCCCAGCATTTT.

The V gene is TRBV10-3, the J gene TRBJ2-1, with D perhaps TRBD2 (7 bases). Germline lookup yields CDR1 ENHRY and CDR2 SYGVKD. This CDR3 contains 15 residues. The V gene lost 10 bases and the J gene lost 7 bases, with 23 bases spanning the gap. In nucleotides, the CDR3 is TGTGCCAACAAAAAAGGGGGGGGCTGGAAAAATGAGCAGTTCTTC. Its protein product is CANKKGGGWKNEQFF.

The V gene is TRBV5-1, the J gene TRBJ1-1; D is unclear. Per the germline V gene, CDR1 is SGHRS and CDR2 is YFSETQ. With 4 bases removed from V and 4 bases from J, the gap between germline ends came to 11 bases. This CDR3 has 13 amino acids. As DNA, the CDR3 is TGCGCCAGCAGCGCCCAGGTGGGCACTGAAGCTTTCTTT. Encoded protein: CASSAQVGTEAFF.

V usage is TRBV12-3 or TRBV12-4 and J usage is TRBJ1-1, with D tentatively TRBD1 (5 bases). The CDR3 is 13 amino acids. V lost 5 bases and J 1 base, leaving 8 bases between the germline ends. CDR3 sequence: CASSPTANTEAFF. DNA for the CDR3: TGTGCCAGCAGTCCGACAGCGAACACTGAAGCTTTCTTT.

In its sample, this clone was seen once. CDR3 DNA: TGTGCCAGCATGCGGGAGATCACAGATACGCAGTATTTT. This encodes CASMREITDTQYF. The V call is TRBV6-6, the J call TRBJ2-3; TRBD2 agrees at 7 bases. Germline-derived CDR1 and CDR2 are MNHNY and SVGAGI (reference sequence). The trim removed 7 bases at V and 2 bases at J, leaving 3 bases unmatched. The CDR3 loop spans 13 amino acids.

In DNA form, the CDR3 reads TGTGCCAGCAGCTTAAGCGTCAGGGGAGACACCGGGGAGCTGTTTTTT. As protein: CASSLSVRGDTGELFF. The chain carries TRBV7-9 and TRBJ2-2; tentative D call: TRBD1 (6 bases). Trimming took 2 bases from V and 3 from J, leaving 13 bases between them. Germline-derived CDR1 and CDR2 are SEHNR and FQNEAQ (reference sequence). CDR3 size: 16 residues.

V gene TRBV7-3 combines with J gene TRBJ2-1; 8 bases map to TRBD2. V shed 2 bases and J 4 bases; nucleotides not matched to a gene: 4. Looked up from germline, CDR1 is SGHTA and CDR2 is FQGTGA. There are 15 residues in the CDR3. CDR3 region: CASSLPGGNYNEQFF. The CDR3 DNA reads as TGTGCCAGCAGCTTACCGGGAGGGAATTACAATGAGCAGTTCTTC.